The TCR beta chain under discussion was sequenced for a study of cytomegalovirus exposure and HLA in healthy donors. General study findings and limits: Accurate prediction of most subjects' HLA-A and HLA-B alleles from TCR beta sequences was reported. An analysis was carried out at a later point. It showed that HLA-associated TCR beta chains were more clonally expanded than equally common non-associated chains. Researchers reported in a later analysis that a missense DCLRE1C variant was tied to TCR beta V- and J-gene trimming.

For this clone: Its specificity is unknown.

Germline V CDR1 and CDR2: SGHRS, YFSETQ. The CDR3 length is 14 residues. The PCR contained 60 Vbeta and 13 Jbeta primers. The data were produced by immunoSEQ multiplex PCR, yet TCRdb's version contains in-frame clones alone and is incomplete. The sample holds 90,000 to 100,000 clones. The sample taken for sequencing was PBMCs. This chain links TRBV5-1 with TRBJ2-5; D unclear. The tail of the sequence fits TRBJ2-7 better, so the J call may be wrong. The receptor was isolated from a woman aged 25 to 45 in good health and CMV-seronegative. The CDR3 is CASSLVALAYEQYF. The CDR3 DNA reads TGCGCCAGCAGCTTGGTCGCCCTTGCCTACGAGCAGTACTTC.